This T cell receptor (beta chain) was captured by sequencing in a study of blood T cell repertoires in COVID-19 (dated by TCRdb to the early 2020s). Regarding the study in general: Samples from collaborators originated in the United States, Italy and Spain and spanned both the acute and convalescent phases of COVID-19. Nearly every sample came with metadata listing a de-identified subject ID, COVID-19 status, age in years and sex. Samples were obtained from the ongoing ImmuneRACE study (first 160 participants) and from about 1,300 subjects provided by 6 global collaborators. The prospective study material was composed of cDNA or gDNA derived from T cells, B-cell-depleted T cells, or PBMCs. The repertoires were released in a freely available public database meant as a resource for research on the immune response to SARS-CoV-2. Where available, HLA class I and class II types were obtained from metadata supplied by the sample provider rather than from assay-based typing. The dataset comprised deeply sampled blood TCRbeta repertoires from subjects exposed to, actively infected with, or recovered from COVID-19.

Results the study describes overall, beyond this receptor: How much clinical and demographic metadata was included differed by source and by participant, and the metadata was provided uncurated.

The germline V gene encodes CDR1 MNHEY and CDR2 SVGAGI. Trimmed from V: 7 bases; trimmed from J: 4 bases; junction bases lacking a gene match: 1. The cysteine opens and the phenylalanine closes a CDR3 of 12 amino acids. Only CDR3 DNA is held: 36 bases, read in frame from base 1. TCRbeta CDR3 regions were amplified from genomic DNA by means of the immunoSEQ Assay, a bias-controlled multiplex PCR. The study's own analysis went as follows. The number of nucleated cells in each sample was estimated from the amplification of reference gene primers within the assay. Sequence reads were collapsed and filtered to measure the absolute abundance of every unique TCRbeta CDR3 rearrangement. For each sample, productive Simpson clonality was calculated as the square root of Simpson's diversity index across productive rearrangements. Here the immuneACCESS table is served through TCRdb, limited to in-frame sequences with V and J called. Missing clones are a known gap in these copies; in checked studies unresolved V genes cover under half, and the rest lacks a known reason. V and J calls plus clone size are reproduced from that table; the DNA served to infer D and trimming. This sample is represented by fewer than 500,000 clones; over 75% of them were singletons. 0.95% to 1.3% of the sample is taken by the ten largest.

Regarding this clone: The target of this receptor is not known. No qualities accompany the bases; no much larger clone lies one base away.

Participants in the prospective study were aged roughly 18 to 95 years, lived in approximately 26 United States geographic areas, and enrolled through a virtual design. In the prospective study, participants were assigned to cohorts based on the clinical history participants reported in a screening survey and a study questionnaire. ImmuneRACE Cohort 3 recovered participants were defined by two consecutive negative NP/OP PCR tests, healthcare professional clearance, or symptom resolution. In the prospective study, mobile phlebotomists collected whole blood, serum and a nasopharyngeal or oropharyngeal swab from each participant. Additional blood draws and questionnaires over a 2-month period could optionally be provided by prospective study participants. Blood samples from the prospective study were shipped frozen or at room temperature prior to DNA extraction.

The rearrangement joined TRBV6-5 to TRBJ1-5, with 7 middle bases fitting TRBD1. This clonotype was sampled from a young man who had recovered from COVID-19. Sequences were obtained from PBMCs or T cells enriched from blood (not recorded which). CDR3 reads: CASNRGNQPQHF. Read as DNA, the sequence is TGTGCCAGCAACAGGGGAAATCAGCCCCAGCATTTT.